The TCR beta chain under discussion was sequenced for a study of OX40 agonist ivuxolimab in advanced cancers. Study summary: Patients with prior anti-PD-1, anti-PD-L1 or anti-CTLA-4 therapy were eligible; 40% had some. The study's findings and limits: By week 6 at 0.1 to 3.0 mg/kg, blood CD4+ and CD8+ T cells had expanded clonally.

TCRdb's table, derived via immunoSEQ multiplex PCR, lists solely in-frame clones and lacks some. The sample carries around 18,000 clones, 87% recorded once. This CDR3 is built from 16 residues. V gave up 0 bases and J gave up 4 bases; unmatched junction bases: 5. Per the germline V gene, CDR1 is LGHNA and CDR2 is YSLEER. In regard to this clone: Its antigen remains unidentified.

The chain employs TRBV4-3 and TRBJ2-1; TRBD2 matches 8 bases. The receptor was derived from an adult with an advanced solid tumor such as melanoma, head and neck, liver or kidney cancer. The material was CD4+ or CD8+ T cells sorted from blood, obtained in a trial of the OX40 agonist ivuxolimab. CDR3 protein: CASSQEPGGEYNEQFF. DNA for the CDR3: TGCGCCAGCAGCCAAGAACCGGGAGGGGAGTACAATGAGCAGTTCTTC.